These 14 T cell receptor beta chains share one sample of origin, sequenced in a study of CD8 T cells in cerebrospinal fluid in Alzheimer's disease. TCRdb reprocessed the 10x single-cell sequencing reads; each CDR3 protein has one entry and no DNA is given. The sample table includes some 750 distinct CDR3 sequences. The sample was cerebrospinal fluid. The origin of the receptors is a human donor in good health.

According to its frequency, this clonotype is medium-sized. V usage is TRBV15 and J usage is TRBJ1-5; no DNA is available, so the TRBD1 call from TCRdb remains unchecked. This CDR3 is built from 17 residues. Germline lookup yields CDR1 LNHNV and CDR2 YYDKDF (reference sequence). The CDR3 loop reads CATSRGGQGASNQPQHF.

This clonotype is medium-sized by frequency. The V call is TRBV3-1, the J call TRBJ2-7. The germline V gene has CDR1 LGHDT and CDR2 YNNKEL (reference sequence). The CDR3 consists of 13 residues. CDR3 sequence reads: CASSQIDYYEQYF.

According to its frequency, this clonotype is medium-sized (0.01 to 0.1%). CDR3: CSATKSNQPQHF. The chain couples TRBV20-1 to TRBJ1-5. Germline CDR1 DFQATT, CDR2 SNEGSKA (reference sequence). CDR3 length: 12 amino acids.

In terms of frequency, this clonotype is medium-sized (0.01 to 0.1%). This chain uses TRBV12-3 or TRBV12-4 with TRBJ2-7; the D gene TCRdb calls, TRBD1, cannot be checked with no DNA. The CDR3 spans 11 residues. The CDR3 loop is CASSRTGEQYF.

This clonotype is labeled medium-sized (0.01 to 0.1%) based on frequency. The chain joins TRBV7-9 to TRBJ1-4; the D gene TCRdb calls, TRBD1, cannot be checked with no DNA. This CDR3 is built from 17 residues. Germline-derived CDR1 and CDR2 are SEHNR and FQNEAQ (reference sequence). The chain's CDR3 is CASSLQGPGFGREKLFF.

This clonotype is deemed large (0.1 to 1%) by its frequency. The chain has TRBV5-1 and TRBJ2-2; without DNA, the TCRdb call of TRBD2 cannot be checked. Germline V CDR1 and CDR2: SGHRS, YFSETQ. The CDR3 is 15 amino acids. CDR3 region: CASSLEAGRSGELFF.

This clonotype counts as large by frequency. The chain employs TRBV5-1 and TRBJ2-3; the TRBD1 assignment by TCRdb is unverifiable without DNA. Germline-derived CDR1 and CDR2 are SGHRS and YFSETQ. The CDR3 length is 15 residues. The CDR3 spells CASSLYGQPTDTQYF.

By frequency, this clonotype registers medium-sized (0.01 to 0.1%). The chain combines TRBV18 with TRBJ2-2. Per germline, CDR1 KGHSH and CDR2 LQKENI. This CDR3 comprises 18 residues. CDR3 residues: CASSPEKTRTPNTGELFF.

This clonotype is identified as large from frequency. The chain recombines TRBV7-3 with TRBJ2-3; TCRdb picks TRBD1, but there is no DNA to check that call. CDR1 is SGHTA and CDR2 is FQGTGA in the germline V gene. The CDR3 runs 15 residues. The chain's CDR3 is CASSLGGFITDTQYF.

This clonotype is deemed medium-sized by its frequency. CDR3 in amino acids: CASSPRAGPLYGYTF. The rearrangement links TRBV11-2 to TRBJ1-2. The CDR3 consists of 15 residues. Germline lookup yields CDR1 SGHAT and CDR2 FQNNGV. Full variable domain (remainder filled in from reference TRBV11-2 and TRBJ1-2): EAGVAQSPRYKIIEKRQSVAFWCNPISGHATLYWYQQILGQGPKLLIQFQNNGVVDDSQLPKDRFSAERLKGVDSTLKIQPAKLEDSAVYLCASSPRAGPLYGYTFGSGTRLTVV.

This clonotype shows up as medium-sized by frequency. This sequence joins TRBV29-1 and TRBJ2-5. Per germline, CDR1 SQVTM and CDR2 ANQGSEA. This CDR3 is 12 amino acids long. CDR3 amino acids: CSVEPDQETQYF. The full variable domain, completed using reference TRBV29-1 and TRBJ2-5, is SAVISQKPSRDICQRGTSLTIQCQVDSQVTMMFWYRQQPGQSLTLIATANQGSEATYESGFVIDKFPISRPNLTFSTLTVSNMSPEDSSIYLCSVEPDQETQYFGPGTRLLVL.

Frequency places this clonotype as medium-sized (0.01 to 0.1%). The rearrangement joins TRBV10-3 to TRBJ1-3. CDR1 and CDR2 (germline): ENHRY, SYGVKD. There are 14 residues in the CDR3. This CDR3 reads CAISERLGQDTIYF.

By frequency, this clonotype is hyperexpanded. The CDR3: CASSLRGQETQYF. V and J are TRBV5-1 and TRBJ2-5; as DNA is missing, the TRBD1 call by TCRdb cannot be tested. Germline values: CDR1 SGHRS, CDR2 YFSETQ. This CDR3 is 13 amino acids long.

This clonotype is classed as medium-sized by frequency. The chain is built from TRBV5-4 and TRBJ1-2; TCRdb's D gene call, TRBD1, goes unchecked for lack of DNA. CDR3 length: 12 amino acids. The germline CDR1 and CDR2 sequences are SGHNT and YYREEE (reference sequence). The CDR3 here is CASSLGDYGYTF.